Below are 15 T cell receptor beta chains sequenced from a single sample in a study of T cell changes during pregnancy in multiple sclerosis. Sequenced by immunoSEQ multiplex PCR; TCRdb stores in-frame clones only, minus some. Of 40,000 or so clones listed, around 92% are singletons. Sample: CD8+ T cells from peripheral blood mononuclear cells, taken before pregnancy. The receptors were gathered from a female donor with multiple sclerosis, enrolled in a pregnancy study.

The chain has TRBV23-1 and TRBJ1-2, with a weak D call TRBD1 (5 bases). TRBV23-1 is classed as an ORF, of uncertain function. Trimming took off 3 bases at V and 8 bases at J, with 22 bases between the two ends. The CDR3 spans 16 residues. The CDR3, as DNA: TGCGCCAGCAGTCAGCCCACTCCCGACAGTCTGGGGGGCTACACCTTC. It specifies CASSQPTPDSLGGYTF.

In DNA, the CDR3 is TGTGCCAGCAGCGCCGAGGCGGGGCAGTACAATGAGCAGTTCTTC. Its protein product is CASSAEAGQYNEQFF. The chain has TRBV9 and TRBJ2-1, with D possibly being TRBD2 (6 bases). With 3 bases removed from V and 4 bases from J, the gap between germline ends came to 14 bases. CDR1 and CDR2 from the germline V gene are SGDLS and YYNGEE. This CDR3 comprises 15 residues.

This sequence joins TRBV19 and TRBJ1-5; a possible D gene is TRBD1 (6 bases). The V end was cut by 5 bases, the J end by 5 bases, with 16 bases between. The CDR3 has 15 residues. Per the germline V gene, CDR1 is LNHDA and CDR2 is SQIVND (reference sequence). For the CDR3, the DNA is TGTGCCAGTAGTTTCACAGGGAGAGGGGATCAGCCCCAGCATTTT. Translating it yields CASSFTGRGDQPQHF.

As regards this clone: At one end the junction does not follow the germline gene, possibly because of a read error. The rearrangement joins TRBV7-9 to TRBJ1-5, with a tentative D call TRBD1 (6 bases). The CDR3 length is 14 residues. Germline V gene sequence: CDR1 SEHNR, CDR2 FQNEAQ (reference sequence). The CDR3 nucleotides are TGTGCCAGCAGCTTAACGTCACAGGGTTCGCCCGAGCATTTT. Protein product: CASSLTSQGSPEHF.

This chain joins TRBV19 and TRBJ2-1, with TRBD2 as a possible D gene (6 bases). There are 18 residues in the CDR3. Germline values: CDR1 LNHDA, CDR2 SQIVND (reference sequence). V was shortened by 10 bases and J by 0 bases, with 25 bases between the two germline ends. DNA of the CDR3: TGTGCCACCAAACCCCGAAGCGCGACTAGGATCTCCTACAATGAGCAGTTCTTC. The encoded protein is CATKPRSATRISYNEQFF.

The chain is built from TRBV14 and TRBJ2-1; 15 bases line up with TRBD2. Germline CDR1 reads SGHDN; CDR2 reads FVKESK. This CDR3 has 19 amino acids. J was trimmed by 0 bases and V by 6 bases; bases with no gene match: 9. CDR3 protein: CASSTGTSGRSLSYNEQFF. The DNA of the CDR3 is TGTGCCAGCAGTACCGGGACTAGCGGGAGGTCCCTCTCCTACAATGAGCAGTTCTTC.

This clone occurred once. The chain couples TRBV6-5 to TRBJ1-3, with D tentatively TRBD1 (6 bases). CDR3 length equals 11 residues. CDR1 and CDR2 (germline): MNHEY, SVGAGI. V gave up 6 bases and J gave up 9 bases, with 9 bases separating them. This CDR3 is CASRRGGTIYF. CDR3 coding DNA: TGTGCCAGCAGGAGAGGGGGCACCATATATTTT.

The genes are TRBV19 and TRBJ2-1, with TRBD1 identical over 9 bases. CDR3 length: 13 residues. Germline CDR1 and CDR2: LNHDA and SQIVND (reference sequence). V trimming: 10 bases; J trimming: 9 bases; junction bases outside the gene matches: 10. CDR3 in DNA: TGTGCCACTCTCCCGGGACAGGGATTTGAGCAGTTCTTC. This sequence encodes CATLPGQGFEQFF. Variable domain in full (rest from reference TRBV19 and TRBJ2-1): DGGITQSPKYLFRKEGQNVTLSCEQNLNHDAMYWYRQDPGQGLRLIYYSQIVNDFQKGDIAEGYSVSREKKESFPLTVTSAQKNPTAFYLCATLPGQGFEQFFGPGTRLTVL.

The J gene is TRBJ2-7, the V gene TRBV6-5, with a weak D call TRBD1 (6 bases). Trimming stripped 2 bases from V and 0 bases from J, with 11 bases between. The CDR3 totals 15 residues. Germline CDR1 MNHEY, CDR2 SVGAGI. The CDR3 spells CASSYGDTSSYEQYF. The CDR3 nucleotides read TGTGCCAGCAGTTACGGGGACACATCCTCCTACGAGCAGTACTTC.

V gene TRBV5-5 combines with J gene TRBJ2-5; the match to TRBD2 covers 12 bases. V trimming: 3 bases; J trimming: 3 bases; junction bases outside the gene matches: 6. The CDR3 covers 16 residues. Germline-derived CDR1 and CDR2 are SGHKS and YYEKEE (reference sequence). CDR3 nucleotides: TGTGCCAGCAGCTATCGACTAGCGGGGGAGGAAGAGACCCAGTACTTC. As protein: CASSYRLAGEEETQYF.

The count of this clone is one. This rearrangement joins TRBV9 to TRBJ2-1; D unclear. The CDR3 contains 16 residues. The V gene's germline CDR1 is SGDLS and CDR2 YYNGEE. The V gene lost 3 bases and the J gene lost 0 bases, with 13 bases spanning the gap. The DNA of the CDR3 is TGTGCCAGCAGCGGGCGAACAGAACTCTCCTACAATGAGCAGTTCTTC. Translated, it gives CASSGRTELSYNEQFF.

In nucleotides, the CDR3 is TGTGCCAGCAGTTTAAGAGCGGGAGCTCATGAGCAGTTCTTC. This encodes CASSLRAGAHEQFF. V and J are TRBV27 and TRBJ2-1, with 8 bases that match TRBD2. V shed 2 bases and J 8 bases; nucleotides not matched to a gene: 5. Germline values: CDR1 MNHEY, CDR2 SMNVEV (reference sequence). CDR3 length: 14 residues.

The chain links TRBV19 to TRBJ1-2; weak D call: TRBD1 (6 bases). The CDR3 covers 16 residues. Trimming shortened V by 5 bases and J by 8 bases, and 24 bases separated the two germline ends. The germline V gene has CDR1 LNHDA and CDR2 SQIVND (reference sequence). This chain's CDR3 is CASSLTPGHASRGYTF. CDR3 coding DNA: TGTGCCAGTAGTTTAACTCCGGGACATGCATCGCGGGGCTACACCTTC.

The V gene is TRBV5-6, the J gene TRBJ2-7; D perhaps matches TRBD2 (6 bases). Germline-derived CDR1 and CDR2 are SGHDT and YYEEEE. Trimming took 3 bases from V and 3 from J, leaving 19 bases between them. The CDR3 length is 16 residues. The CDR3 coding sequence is TGTGCCAGCAGCTCAAGGAGGGCCCCGCTCTTCTACGAGCAGTACTTC. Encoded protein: CASSSRRAPLFYEQYF.

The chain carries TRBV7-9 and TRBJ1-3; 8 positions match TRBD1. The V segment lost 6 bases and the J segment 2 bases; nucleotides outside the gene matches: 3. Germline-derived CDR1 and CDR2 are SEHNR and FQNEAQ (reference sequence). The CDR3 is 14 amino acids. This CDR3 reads CASRDREAGNTIYF. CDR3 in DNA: TGTGCCAGCAGGGACAGGGAGGCTGGAAACACCATATATTTT. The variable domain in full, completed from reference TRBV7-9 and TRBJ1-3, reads DTGVSQNPRHKITKRGQNVTFRCDPISEHNRLYWYRQTLGQGPEFLTYFQNEAQLEKSRLLSDRFSAERPKGSFSTLEIQRTEQGDSAMYLCASRDREAGNTIYFGEGSWLTVV.